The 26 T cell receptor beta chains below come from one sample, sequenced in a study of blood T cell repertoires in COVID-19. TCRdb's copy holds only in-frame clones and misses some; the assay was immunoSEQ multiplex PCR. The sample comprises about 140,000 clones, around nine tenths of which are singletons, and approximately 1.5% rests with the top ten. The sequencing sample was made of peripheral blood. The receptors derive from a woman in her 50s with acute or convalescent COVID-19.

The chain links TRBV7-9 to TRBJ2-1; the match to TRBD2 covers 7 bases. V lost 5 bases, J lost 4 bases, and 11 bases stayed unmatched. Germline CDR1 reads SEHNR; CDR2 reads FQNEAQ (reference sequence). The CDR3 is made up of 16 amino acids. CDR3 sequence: CASSRTSSGLYNEQFF. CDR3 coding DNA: TGTGCCAGCAGCCGCACCTCTAGCGGCCTATACAATGAGCAGTTCTTC.

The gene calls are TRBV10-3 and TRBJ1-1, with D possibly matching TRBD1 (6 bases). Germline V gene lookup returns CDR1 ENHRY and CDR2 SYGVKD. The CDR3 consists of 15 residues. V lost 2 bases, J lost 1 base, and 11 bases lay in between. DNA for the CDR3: TGTGCCATCAGTGAGGGGGGCGAGGGGAACACTGAAGCTTTCTTT. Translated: CAISEGGEGNTEAFF.

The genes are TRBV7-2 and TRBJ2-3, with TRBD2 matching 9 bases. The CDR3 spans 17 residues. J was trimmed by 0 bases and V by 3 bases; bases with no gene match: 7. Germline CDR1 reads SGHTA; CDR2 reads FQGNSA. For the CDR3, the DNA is TGTGCCAGCAGCTTTTTCGCGGGGGGGATAAGCACAGATACGCAGTATTTT. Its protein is CASSFFAGGISTDTQYF.

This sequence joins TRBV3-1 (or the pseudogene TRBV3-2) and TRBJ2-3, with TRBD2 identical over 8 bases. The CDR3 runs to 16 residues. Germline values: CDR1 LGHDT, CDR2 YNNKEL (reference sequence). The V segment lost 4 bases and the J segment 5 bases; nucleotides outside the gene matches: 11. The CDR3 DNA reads TGTGCCAGCAGCCCGCGGGGGGCGGGAGCAGTAGATACGCAGTATTTT. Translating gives CASSPRGAGAVDTQYF.

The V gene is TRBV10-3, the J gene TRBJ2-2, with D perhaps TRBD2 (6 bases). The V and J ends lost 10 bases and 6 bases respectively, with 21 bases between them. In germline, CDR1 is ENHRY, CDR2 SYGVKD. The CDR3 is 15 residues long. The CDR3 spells CATLAWGGPSGELFF. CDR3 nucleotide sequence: TGTGCCACCCTAGCGTGGGGAGGACCGTCCGGGGAGCTGTTTTTT.

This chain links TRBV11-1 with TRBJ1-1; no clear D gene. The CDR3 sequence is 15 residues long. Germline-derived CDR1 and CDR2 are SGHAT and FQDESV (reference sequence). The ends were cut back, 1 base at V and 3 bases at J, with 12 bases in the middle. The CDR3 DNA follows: TGTGCCAGCAGCTTAGTTCGGGCGCGGGACACTGAAGCTTTCTTT. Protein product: CASSLVRARDTEAFF.

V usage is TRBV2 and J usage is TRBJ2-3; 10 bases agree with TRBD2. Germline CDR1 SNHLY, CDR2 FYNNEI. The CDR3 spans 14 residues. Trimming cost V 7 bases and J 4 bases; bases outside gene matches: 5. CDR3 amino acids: CASTLAGDPDTQYF. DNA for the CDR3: TGTGCCAGCACGCTAGCGGGGGACCCAGATACGCAGTATTTT.

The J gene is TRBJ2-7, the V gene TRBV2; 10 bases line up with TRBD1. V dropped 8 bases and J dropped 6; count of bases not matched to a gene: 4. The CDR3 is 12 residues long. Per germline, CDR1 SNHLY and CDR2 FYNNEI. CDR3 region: CASGGTGVEQYF. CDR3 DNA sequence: TGTGCCAGCGGGGGGACAGGGGTCGAGCAGTACTTC.

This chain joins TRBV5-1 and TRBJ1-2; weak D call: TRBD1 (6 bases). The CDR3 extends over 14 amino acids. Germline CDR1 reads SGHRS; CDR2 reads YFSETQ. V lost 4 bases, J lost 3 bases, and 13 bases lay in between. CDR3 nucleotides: TGCGCCAGCAGCACCCAGGCAGGGGACTATGGCTACACCTTC. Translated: CASSTQAGDYGYTF. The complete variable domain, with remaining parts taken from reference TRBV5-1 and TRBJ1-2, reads KAGVTQTPRYLIKTRGQQVTLSCSPISGHRSVSWYQQTPGQGLQFLFEYFSETQRNKGNFPGRFSGRQFSNSRSEMNVSTLELGDSALYLCASSTQAGDYGYTFGSGTRLTVV.

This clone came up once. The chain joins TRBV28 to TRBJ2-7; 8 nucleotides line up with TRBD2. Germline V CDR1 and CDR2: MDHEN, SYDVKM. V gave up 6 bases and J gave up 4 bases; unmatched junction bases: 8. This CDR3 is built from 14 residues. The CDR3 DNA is TGTGCCAGCAGCCCCGGGACTAGGACATACGAGCAGTACTTC. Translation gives CASSPGTRTYEQYF.

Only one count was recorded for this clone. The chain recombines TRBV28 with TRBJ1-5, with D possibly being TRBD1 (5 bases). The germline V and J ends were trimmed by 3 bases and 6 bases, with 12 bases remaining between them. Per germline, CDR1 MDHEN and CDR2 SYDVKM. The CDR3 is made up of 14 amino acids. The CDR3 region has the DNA TGTGCCAGCAGTTTTTCAGGGAACGGTCAGCCCCAGCATTTT. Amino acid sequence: CASSFSGNGQPQHF.

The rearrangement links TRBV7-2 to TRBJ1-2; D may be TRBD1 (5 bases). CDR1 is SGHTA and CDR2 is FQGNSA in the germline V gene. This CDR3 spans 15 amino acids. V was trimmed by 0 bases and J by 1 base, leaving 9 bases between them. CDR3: CASSLALDSNYGYTF. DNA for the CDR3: TGTGCCAGCAGCTTAGCCCTCGACAGTAACTATGGCTACACCTTC.

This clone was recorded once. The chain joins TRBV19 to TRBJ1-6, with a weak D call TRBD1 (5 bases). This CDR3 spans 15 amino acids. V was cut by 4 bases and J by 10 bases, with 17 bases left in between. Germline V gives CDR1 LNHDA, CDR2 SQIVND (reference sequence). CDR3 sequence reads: CASSSGTYAGSPLHF. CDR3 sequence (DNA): TGTGCCAGTAGTAGCGGGACTTACGCGGGGTCACCCCTCCACTTT.

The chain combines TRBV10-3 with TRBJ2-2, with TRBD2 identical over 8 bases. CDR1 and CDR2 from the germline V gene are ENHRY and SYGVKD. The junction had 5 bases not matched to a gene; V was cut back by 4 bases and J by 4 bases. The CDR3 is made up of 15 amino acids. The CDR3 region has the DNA TGTGCCATCAGTGTGACTAGCGATGGCACCGGGGAGCTGTTTTTT. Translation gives CAISVTSDGTGELFF.

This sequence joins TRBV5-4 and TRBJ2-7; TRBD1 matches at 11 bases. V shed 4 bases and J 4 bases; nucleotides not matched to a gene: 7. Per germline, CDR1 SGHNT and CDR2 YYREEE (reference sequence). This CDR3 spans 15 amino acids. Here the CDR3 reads CASSRWGQGEYEQYF. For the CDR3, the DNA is TGTGCCAGCAGCCGATGGGGACAGGGGGAGTACGAGCAGTACTTC.

CDR3 nucleotides: TGTGCCAGCAGCGTAGAGGGACAGGGGGCTTACGAGCAGTACTTC. Protein: CASSVEGQGAYEQYF. The rearrangement uses TRBV9 and TRBJ2-7; 12 bases are shared with TRBD1. V lost 0 bases and J lost 4; bases outside the gene matches: 2. This CDR3 contains 15 residues. CDR1 is SGDLS and CDR2 is YYNGEE in the germline V gene.

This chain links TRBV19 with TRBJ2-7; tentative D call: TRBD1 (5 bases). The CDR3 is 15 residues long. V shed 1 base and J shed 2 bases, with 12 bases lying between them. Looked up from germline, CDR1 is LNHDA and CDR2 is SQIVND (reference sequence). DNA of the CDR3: TGTGCCAGTAGTATAGGAAGAGACAGAGCCTACGAGCAGTACTTC. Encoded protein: CASSIGRDRAYEQYF.

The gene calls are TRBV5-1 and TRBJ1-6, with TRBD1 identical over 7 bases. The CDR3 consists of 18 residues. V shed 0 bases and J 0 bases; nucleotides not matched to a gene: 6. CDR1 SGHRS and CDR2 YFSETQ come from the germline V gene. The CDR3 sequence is CASSLAGQTSSYNSPLHF. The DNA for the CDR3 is TGCGCCAGCAGCTTGGCGGGACAGACAAGCTCCTATAATTCACCCCTCCACTTT.

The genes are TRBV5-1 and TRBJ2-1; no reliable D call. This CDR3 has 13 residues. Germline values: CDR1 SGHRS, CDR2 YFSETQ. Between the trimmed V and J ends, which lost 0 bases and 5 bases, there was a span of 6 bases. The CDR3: CASSLDRNNEQFF. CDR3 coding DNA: TGCGCCAGCAGCTTGGACAGAAACAATGAGCAGTTCTTC.

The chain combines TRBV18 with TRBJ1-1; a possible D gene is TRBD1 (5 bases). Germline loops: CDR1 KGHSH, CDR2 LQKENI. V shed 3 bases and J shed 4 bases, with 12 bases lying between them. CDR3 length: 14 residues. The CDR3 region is CASSPGGGFTEAFF. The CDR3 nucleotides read TGTGCCAGCTCACCGGGGGGAGGGTTCACTGAAGCTTTCTTT.

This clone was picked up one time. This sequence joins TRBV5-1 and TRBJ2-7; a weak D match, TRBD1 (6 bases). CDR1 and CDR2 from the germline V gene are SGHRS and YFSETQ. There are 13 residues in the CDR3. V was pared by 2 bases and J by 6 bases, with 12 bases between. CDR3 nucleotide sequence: TGCGCCAGCAGCTTACAGGGAGATGGCGAGCAGTACTTC. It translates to CASSLQGDGEQYF.

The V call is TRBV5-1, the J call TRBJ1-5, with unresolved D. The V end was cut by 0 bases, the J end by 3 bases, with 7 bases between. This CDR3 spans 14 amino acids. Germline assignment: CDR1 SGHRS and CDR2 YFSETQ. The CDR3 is CASSLGGVNQPQHF. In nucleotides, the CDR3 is TGCGCCAGCAGCTTGGGAGGCGTCAATCAGCCCCAGCATTTT.

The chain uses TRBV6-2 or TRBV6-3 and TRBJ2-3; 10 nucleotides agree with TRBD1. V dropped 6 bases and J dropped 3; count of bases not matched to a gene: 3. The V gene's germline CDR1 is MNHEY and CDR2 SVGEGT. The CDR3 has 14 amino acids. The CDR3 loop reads CASSRTGGTDTQYF. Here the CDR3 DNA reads TGTGCCAGCAGCCGGACAGGGGGTACAGATACGCAGTATTTT.

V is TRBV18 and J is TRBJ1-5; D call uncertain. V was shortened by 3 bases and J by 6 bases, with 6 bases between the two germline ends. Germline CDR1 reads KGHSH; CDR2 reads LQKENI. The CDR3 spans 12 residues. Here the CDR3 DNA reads TGTGCCAGCTCACCCCCGGGTCAGCCCCAGCATTTT. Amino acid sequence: CASSPPGQPQHF.

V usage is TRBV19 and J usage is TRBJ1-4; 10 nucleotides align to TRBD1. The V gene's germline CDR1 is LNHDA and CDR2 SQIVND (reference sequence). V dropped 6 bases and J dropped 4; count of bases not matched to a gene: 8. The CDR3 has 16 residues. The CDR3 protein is CASRRWRDRGNEKLFF. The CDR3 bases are TGTGCCAGTAGACGATGGCGGGACAGGGGTAATGAAAAACTGTTTTTT.

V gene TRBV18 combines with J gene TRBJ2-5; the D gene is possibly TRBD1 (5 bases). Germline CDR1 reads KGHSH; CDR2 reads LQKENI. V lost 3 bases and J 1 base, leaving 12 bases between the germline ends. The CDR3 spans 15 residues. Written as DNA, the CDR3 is TGTGCCAGCTCACCGCAGGGTTTAGGCCAAGAGACCCAGTACTTC. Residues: CASSPQGLGQETQYF.